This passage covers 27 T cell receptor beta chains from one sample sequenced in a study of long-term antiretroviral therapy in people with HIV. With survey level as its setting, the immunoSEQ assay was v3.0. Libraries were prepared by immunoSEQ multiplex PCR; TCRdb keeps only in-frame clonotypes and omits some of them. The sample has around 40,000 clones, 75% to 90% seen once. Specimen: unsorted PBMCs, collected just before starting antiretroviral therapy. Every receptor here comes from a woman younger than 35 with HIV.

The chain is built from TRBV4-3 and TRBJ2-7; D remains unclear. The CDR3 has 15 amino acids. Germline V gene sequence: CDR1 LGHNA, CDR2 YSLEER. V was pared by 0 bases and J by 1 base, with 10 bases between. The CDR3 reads CASSQDRVGSYEQYF. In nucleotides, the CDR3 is TGCGCCAGCAGCCAAGATAGAGTGGGGTCCTACGAGCAGTACTTC.

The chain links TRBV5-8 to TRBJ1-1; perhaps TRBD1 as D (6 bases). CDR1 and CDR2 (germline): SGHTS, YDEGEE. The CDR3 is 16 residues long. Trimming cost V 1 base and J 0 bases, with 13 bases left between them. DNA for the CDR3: TGTGCCAGCAGCTTGACAGGGAGGGCCTTGAACACTGAAGCTTTCTTT. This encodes CASSLTGRALNTEAFF.

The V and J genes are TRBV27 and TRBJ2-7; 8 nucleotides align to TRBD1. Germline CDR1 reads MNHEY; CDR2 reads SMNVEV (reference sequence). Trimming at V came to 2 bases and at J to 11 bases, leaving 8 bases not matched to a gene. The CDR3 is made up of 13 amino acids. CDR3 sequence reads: CASSLGAGGLEYF. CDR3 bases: TGTGCCAGCAGTTTAGGGGCAGGGGGCTTGGAGTACTTC.

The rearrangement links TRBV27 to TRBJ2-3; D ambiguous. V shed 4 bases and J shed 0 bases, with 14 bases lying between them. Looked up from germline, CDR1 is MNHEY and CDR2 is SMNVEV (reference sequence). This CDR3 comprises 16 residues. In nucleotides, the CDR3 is TGTGCCAGCAGTTCTGCGCAGGTACCTAGCACAGATACGCAGTATTTT. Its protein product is CASSSAQVPSTDTQYF.

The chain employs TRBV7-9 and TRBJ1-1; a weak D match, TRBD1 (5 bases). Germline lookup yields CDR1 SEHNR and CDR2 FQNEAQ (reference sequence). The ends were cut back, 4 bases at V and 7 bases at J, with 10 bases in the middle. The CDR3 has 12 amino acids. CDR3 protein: CASSWGGVEAFF. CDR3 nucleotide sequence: TGTGCCAGCAGCTGGGGGGGTGTTGAAGCTTTCTTT.

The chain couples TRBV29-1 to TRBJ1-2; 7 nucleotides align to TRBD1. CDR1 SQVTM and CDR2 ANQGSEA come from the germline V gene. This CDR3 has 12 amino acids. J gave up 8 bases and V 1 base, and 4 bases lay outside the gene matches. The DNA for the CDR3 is TGCAGCGTTGAAGGGCAGGGGGGCGGCTACACCTTC. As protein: CSVEGQGGGYTF.

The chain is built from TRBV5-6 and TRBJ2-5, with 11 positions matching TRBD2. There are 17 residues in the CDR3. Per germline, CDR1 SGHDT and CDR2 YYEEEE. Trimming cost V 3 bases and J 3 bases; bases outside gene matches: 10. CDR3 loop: CASSSTPGTSGEETQYF. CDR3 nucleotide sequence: TGTGCCAGCAGCTCAACCCCTGGGACTAGCGGTGAAGAGACCCAGTACTTC.

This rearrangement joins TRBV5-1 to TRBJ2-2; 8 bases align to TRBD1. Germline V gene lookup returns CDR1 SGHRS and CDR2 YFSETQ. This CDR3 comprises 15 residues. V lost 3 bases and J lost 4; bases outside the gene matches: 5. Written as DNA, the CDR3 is TGCGCCAGCAGCTCGACAGGGGTGAGCACCGGGGAGCTGTTTTTT. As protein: CASSSTGVSTGELFF.

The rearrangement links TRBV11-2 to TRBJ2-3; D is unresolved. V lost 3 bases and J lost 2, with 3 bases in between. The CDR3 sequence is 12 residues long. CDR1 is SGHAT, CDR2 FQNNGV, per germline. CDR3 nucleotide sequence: TGTGCCAGCAGCTTTTACACAGATACGCAGTATTTT. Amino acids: CASSFYTDTQYF.

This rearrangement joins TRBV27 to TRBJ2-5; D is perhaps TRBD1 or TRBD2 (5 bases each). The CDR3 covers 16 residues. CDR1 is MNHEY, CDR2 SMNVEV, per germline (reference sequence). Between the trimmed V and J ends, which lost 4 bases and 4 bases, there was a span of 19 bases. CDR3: CASSSQPGTPRETQYF. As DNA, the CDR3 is TGTGCCAGCAGTTCCCAACCCGGGACCCCTCGAGAGACCCAGTACTTC.

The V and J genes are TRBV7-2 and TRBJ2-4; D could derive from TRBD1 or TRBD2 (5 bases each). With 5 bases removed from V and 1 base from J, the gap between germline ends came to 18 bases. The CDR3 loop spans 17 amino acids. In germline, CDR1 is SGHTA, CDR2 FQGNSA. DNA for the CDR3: TGTGCCAGCAGCCCCACAGGACTGGAGGTTGCCAAAAACATTCAGTACTTC. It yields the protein CASSPTGLEVAKNIQYF.

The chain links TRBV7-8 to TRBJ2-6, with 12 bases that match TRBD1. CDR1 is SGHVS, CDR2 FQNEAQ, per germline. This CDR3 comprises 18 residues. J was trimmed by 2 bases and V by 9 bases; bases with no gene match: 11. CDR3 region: CASPPGTGGYTGANVLTF. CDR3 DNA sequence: TGTGCCAGTCCGCCCGGGACAGGGGGCTACACTGGGGCCAACGTCCTGACTTTC.

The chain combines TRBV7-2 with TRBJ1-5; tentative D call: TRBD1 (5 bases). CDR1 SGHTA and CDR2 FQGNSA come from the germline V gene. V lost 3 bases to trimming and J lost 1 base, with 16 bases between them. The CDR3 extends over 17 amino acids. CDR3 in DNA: TGTGCCAGCAGCTTCGGCGGGGGGGGGTTGAGCAATCAGCCCCAGCATTTT. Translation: CASSFGGGGLSNQPQHF.

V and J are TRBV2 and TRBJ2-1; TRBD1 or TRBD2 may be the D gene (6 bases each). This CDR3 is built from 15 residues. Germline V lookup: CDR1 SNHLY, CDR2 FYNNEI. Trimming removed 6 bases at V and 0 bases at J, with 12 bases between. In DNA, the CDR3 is TGTGCCAGCAGCGGGGGCCGGTTCTCCTACAATGAGCAGTTCTTC. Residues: CASSGGRFSYNEQFF.

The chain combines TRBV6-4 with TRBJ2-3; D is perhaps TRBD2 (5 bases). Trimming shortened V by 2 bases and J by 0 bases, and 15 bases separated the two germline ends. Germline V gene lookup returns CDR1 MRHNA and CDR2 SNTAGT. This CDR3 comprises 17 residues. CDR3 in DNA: TGTGCCAGCAGTGACACCCAGGAGGCCTCTAGCACAGATACGCAGTATTTT. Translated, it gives CASSDTQEASSTDTQYF.

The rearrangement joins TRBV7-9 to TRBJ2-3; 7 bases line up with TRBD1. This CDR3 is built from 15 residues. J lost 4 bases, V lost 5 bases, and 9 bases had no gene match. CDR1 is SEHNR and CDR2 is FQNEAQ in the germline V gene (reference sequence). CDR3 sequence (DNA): TGTGCCAGCAGCATGAGGACAGGAACGGCAGATACGCAGTATTTT. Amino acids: CASSMRTGTADTQYF. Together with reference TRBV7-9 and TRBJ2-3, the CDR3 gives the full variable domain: DTGVSQNPRHKITKRGQNVTFRCDPISEHNRLYWYRQTLGQGPEFLTYFQNEAQLEKSRLLSDRFSAERPKGSFSTLEIQRTEQGDSAMYLCASSMRTGTADTQYFGPGTRLTVL.

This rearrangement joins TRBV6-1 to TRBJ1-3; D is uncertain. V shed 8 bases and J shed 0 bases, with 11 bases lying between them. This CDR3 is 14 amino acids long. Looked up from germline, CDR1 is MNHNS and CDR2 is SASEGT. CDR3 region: CASRVDASGNTIYF. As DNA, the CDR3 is TGTGCCAGCCGCGTTGACGCCTCTGGAAACACCATATATTTT.

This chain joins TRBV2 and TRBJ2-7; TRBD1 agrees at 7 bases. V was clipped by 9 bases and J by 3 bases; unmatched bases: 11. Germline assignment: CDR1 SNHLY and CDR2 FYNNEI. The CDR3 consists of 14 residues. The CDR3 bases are TGTGCCAGTCGAAGGGGGACAGCAGTCTACGAGCAGTACTTC. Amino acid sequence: CASRRGTAVYEQYF.

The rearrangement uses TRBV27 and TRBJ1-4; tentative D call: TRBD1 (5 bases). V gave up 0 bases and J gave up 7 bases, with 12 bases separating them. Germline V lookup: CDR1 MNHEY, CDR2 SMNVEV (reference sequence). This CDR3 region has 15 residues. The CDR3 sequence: CASSLSPGGGEKLFF. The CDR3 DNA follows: TGTGCCAGCAGTTTATCGCCGGGGGGAGGTGAAAAACTGTTTTTT.

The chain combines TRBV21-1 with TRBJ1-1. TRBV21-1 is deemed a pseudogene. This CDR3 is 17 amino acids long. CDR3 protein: CASSKGPNKGRDTEAFF. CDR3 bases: TGTGCCAGCAGCAAGGGTCCCAACAAGGGAAGGGACACTGAAGCTTTCTTT.

This CDR3 is CSVPRDYGAGEYF. CDR3 bases: TGCAGCGTTCCTCGGGACTACGGTGCCGGGGAGTACTTC. V gene TRBV29-1 combines with J gene TRBJ2-7; 7 bases are shared with TRBD2. Germline CDR1 reads SQVTM; CDR2 reads ANQGSEA. The CDR3 is made up of 13 amino acids. Losses at the gene ends were 5 bases for V and 11 bases for J; bases not matched to a gene: 15.

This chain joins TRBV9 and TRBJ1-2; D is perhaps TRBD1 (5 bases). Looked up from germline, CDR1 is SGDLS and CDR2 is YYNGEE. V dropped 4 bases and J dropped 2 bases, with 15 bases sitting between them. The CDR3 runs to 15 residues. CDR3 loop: CASSTPLGENYGYTF. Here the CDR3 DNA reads TGTGCCAGCAGCACCCCCTTGGGGGAAAACTATGGCTACACCTTC.

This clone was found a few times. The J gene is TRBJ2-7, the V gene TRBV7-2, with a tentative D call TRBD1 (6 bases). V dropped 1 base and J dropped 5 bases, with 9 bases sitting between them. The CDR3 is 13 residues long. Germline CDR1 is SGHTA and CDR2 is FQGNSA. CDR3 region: CASSLVPGDEQYF. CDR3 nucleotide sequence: TGTGCCAGCAGCTTAGTCCCAGGGGACGAGCAGTACTTC. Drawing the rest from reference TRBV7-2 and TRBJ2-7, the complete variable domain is GAGVSQSPSNKVTEKGKDVELRCDPISGHTALYWYRQSLGQGLEFLIYFQGNSAPDKSGLPSDRFSAERTGGSVSTLTIQRTQQEDSAVYLCASSLVPGDEQYFGPGTRLTVT.

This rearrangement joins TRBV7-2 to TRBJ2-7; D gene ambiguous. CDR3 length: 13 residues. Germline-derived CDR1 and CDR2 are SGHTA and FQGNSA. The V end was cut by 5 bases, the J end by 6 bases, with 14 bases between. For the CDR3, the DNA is TGTGCCAGCAGCCCCCATCTGAACCTCGAGCAGTACTTC. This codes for CASSPHLNLEQYF.

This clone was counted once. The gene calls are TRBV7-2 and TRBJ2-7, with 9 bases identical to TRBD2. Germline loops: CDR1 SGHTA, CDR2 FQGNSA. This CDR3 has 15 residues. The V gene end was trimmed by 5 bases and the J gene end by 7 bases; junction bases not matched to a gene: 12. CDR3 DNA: TGTGCCAGCAGCCGAGGGGCGGGAGGGGTTAGGGAGCAGTACTTC. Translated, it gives CASSRGAGGVREQYF.

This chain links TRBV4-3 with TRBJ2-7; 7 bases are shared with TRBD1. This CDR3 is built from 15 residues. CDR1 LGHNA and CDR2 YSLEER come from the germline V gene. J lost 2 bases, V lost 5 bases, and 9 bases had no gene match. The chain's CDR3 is CASSDENTGAYEQYF. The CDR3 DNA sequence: TGCGCCAGCAGCGACGAAAATACAGGGGCCTACGAGCAGTACTTC.

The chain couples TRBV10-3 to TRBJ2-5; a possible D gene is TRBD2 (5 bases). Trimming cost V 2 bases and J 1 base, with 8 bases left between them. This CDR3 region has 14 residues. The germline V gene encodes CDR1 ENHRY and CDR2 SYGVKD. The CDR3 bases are TGTGCCATCAGTGAGGTGAGCGGCCAAGAGACCCAGTACTTC. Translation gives CAISEVSGQETQYF.